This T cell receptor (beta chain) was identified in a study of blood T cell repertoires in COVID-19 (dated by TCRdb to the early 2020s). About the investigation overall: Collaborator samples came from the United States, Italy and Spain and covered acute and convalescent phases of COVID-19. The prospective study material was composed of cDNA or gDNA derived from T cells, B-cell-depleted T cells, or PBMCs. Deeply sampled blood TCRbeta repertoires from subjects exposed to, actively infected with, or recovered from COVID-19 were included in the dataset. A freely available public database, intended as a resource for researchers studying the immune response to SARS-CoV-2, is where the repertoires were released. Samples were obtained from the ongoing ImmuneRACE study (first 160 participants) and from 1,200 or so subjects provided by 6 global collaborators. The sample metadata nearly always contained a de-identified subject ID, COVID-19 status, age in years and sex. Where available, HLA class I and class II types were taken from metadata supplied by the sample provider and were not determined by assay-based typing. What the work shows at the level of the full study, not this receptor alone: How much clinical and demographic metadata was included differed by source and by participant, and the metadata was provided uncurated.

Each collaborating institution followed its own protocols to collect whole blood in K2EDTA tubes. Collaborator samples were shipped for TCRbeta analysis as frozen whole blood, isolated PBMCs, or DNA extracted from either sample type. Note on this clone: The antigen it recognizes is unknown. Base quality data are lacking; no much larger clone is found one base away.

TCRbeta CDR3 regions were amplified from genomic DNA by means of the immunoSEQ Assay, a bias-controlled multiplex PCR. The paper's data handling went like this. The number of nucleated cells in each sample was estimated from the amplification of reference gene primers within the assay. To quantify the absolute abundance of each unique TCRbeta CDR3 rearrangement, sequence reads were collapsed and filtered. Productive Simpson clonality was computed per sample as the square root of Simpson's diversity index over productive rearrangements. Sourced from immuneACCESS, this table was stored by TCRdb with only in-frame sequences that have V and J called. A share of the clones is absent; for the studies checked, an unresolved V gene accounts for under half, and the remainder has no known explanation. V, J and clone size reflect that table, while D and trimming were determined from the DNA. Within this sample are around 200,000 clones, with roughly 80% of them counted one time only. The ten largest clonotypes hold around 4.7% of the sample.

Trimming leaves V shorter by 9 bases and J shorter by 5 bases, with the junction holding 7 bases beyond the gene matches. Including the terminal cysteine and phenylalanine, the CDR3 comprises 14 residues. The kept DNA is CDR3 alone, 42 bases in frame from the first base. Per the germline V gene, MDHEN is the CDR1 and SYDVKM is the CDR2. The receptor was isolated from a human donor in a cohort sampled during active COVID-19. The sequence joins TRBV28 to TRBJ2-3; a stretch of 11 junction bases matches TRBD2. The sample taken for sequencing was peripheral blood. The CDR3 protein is CASFSGRAGDTQYF. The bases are TGTGCCAGTTTTAGCGGGAGGGCCGGAGATACGCAGTATTTT.